These T cell receptor beta chains were read from a single sample in a study of graft-versus-host responses after intestinal transplantation. Profiled with immunoSEQ multiplex PCR; TCRdb holds only in-frame clones, not every one. In the table there are about 4,400 clones, roughly three quarters of which are singletons. The sample here was ileum tissue, taken 17 days after transplant. The receptors come from a human patient who received an intestinal transplant, so some T cells may come from the graft donor. The CDR3 runs from the conserved cysteine through the conserved F or W. A D gene is named only where the DNA matches it firmly. Clone sizes are given selectively: once, few, many, or a class where the clone is expanded.

J gene: TRBJ2-5; V gene: TRBV5-1; clone size: few; D gene: .; CDR3 DNA: TGCGCCAGCAGCTTGTCAGCGGCGAACCAAGAGACCCAGTACTTC; CDR3 protein: CASSLSAANQETQYF
J gene: TRBJ2-5; V gene: TRBV7-7; clone size: once; D gene: TRBD1; CDR3 DNA: TGTGCTAGCAGCCGGGACAGAGAAGAGACCCAGTACTTC; CDR3 protein: CASSRDREETQYF
J gene: TRBJ2-3; V gene: TRBV27; clone size: once; D gene: .; CDR3 DNA: TGTGCCAGCAGTTTTCTCCCACAGAGCACAGATACGCAGTATTTT; CDR3 protein: CASSFLPQSTDTQYF
J gene: TRBJ1-6; V gene: TRBV4-2; clone size: .; D gene: TRBD1; CDR3 DNA: TGTGCCAGCAGCCAAGATAGGAGCGGGACAGGGGGTTCACCCCTCCACTTT; CDR3 protein: CASSQDRSGTGGSPLHF
J gene: TRBJ1-6; V gene: TRBV28; clone size: .; D gene: TRBD1; CDR3 DNA: TGTGCCAGCAGGCTTACGGGACAGGCACCCCTCCACTTT; CDR3 protein: CASRLTGQAPLHF
J gene: TRBJ2-5; V gene: TRBV7-2; clone size: .; D gene: .; CDR3 DNA: TGTGCCAGCAGCCCTAACCAGGGGGGCCAAGAGACCCAGTACTTC; CDR3 protein: CASSPNQGGQETQYF
J gene: TRBJ1-1; V gene: TRBV30; clone size: .; D gene: .; CDR3 DNA: TGTGCCTGGAGCTTGGTACGGAGCGCCGGCCGAGGCCCGGGTGAAGCTTTCTTT; CDR3 protein: CAWSLVRSAGRGPGEAFF
J gene: TRBJ1-5; V gene: TRBV19; clone size: few; D gene: .; CDR3 DNA: TGTGCCAGTAGGCAGGGAGGACAGCCCCAGCATTTT; CDR3 protein: CASRQGGQPQHF
J gene: TRBJ2-5; V gene: TRBV7-8; clone size: few; D gene: TRBD1; CDR3 DNA: TGTGCCAGCAGCCTCGGGACAGGGCACCAAGAGACCCAGTACTTC; CDR3 protein: CASSLGTGHQETQYF
J gene: TRBJ1-2; V gene: TRBV28; clone size: .; D gene: .; CDR3 DNA: TGTGCCAGCAGTTTAGGGCAGTTTAACTATGGCTACACCTTC; CDR3 protein: CASSLGQFNYGYTF
J gene: TRBJ2-1; V gene: TRBV7-3; clone size: once; D gene: .; CDR3 DNA: TGTGCCAGCAGCGTCCTCACACGGGGGGCCGATGAGCAGTTCTTC; CDR3 protein: CASSVLTRGADEQFF
J gene: TRBJ1-5; V gene: TRBV6-5; clone size: .; D gene: .; CDR3 DNA: TGTGCCAGCAGTGTGCCAGGGGGCAATCAGCCCCAGCATTTT; CDR3 protein: CASSVPGGNQPQHF
J gene: TRBJ2-1; V gene: TRBV5-1; clone size: .; D gene: TRBD1; CDR3 DNA: TGCGCCAGCAGCTTCCCACAGGGGGCTAGGGACAATGAGCAGTTCTTC; CDR3 protein: CASSFPQGARDNEQFF
J gene: TRBJ1-3; V gene: TRBV4-2; clone size: .; D gene: TRBD1; CDR3 DNA: TGTGCCAGCAGCCCCCCCCCGGACAGGATCAAAGTGGGCCACACCATATATTTT; CDR3 protein: CASSPPPDRIKVGHTIYF
J gene: TRBJ2-1; V gene: TRBV28; clone size: .; D gene: .; CDR3 DNA: TGTGCCAGCAGTTACGGGGGCTCCTACAATGAGCAGTTCTTC; CDR3 protein: CASSYGGSYNEQFF
J gene: TRBJ1-5; V gene: TRBV10-2; clone size: .; D gene: .; CDR3 DNA: TGCGCCAGCAGGCTTGGAGATAGCAATCAGCCCCAGCATTTT; CDR3 protein: CASRLGDSNQPQHF
J gene: TRBJ1-2; V gene: TRBV6-5; clone size: .; D gene: .; CDR3 DNA: TGTGCCAGCAGTTACTCAGCGGGGAATAATAACTATGGCTACACCTTC; CDR3 protein: CASSYSAGNNNYGYTF
J gene: TRBJ1-4; V gene: TRBV6-6; clone size: few; D gene: .; CDR3 DNA: TGTGCCAGCAGCAAGACTAACTCCTCACCAAAACTGTTTTTT; CDR3 protein: CASSKTNSSPKLFF
J gene: TRBJ2-5; V gene: TRBV18; clone size: .; D gene: .; CDR3 DNA: TGTGCCAGCTCTCCTCAAGAGACCCAGTACTTC; CDR3 protein: CASSPQETQYF
J gene: TRBJ2-2; V gene: TRBV23-1; clone size: .; D gene: .; CDR3 DNA: TGCGCCAGCAGTCATGGGCAGTTCGCCGGGGAGCTGTTTTTT; CDR3 protein: CASSHGQFAGELFF
J gene: TRBJ2-1; V gene: TRBV19; clone size: .; D gene: TRBD2; CDR3 DNA: TGTGCCAGTACCCCTCGGGTGTGGCTAGCGGGTGAAGACAATGAGCAGTTCTTC; CDR3 protein: CASTPRVWLAGEDNEQFF
J gene: TRBJ1-4; V gene: TRBV7-9; clone size: .; D gene: .; CDR3 DNA: TGTGCCAGCAGCCGCGTGGGGGGTAATGAAAAACTGTTTTTT; CDR3 protein: CASSRVGGNEKLFF
J gene: TRBJ1-2; V gene: TRBV5-6; clone size: .; D gene: .; CDR3 DNA: TGTGCCAGCAGGGGGAGGACCGATAATGGCTACACCTTC; CDR3 protein: CASRGRTDNGYTF
J gene: TRBJ2-6; V gene: TRBV14; clone size: once; D gene: TRBD1; CDR3 DNA: TGTGCCAGCAGCCTCGGGACAGTCTCTGGGGCCAACGTCCTGACTTTC; CDR3 protein: CASSLGTVSGANVLTF
J gene: TRBJ1-5; V gene: TRBV7-2; clone size: .; D gene: .; CDR3 DNA: TGTGCCAGCAGCTTACGGGGTGATCAGCCCCAGCATTTT; CDR3 protein: CASSLRGDQPQHF
J gene: TRBJ2-3; V gene: TRBV28; clone size: .; D gene: .; CDR3 DNA: TGTGCCAGCGCAAGGGGGGGCAGTTTCACAGATACGCAGTATTTT; CDR3 protein: CASARGGSFTDTQYF
J gene: TRBJ2-1; V gene: TRBV5-5; clone size: .; D gene: TRBD2; CDR3 DNA: TGTGCCAGCAAGCAAGCGGGGGCCCCCAATGAGCAGTTCTTC; CDR3 protein: CASKQAGAPNEQFF
J gene: TRBJ2-3; V gene: TRBV4-2; clone size: few; D gene: TRBD2; CDR3 DNA: TGTGCCAGCAGCCGGACTAGCGGGGGGGTCACAGATACGCAGTATTTT; CDR3 protein: CASSRTSGGVTDTQYF
J gene: TRBJ2-1; V gene: TRBV28; clone size: .; D gene: TRBD2; CDR3 DNA: TGTGCCAGCATATATAGCGGGGGCAATGAGCAGTTCTTC; CDR3 protein: CASIYSGGNEQFF
J gene: TRBJ2-1; V gene: TRBV27; clone size: .; D gene: TRBD2; CDR3 DNA: TGTGCCAGCAGTTATCCCCGGACTAGCGGGGGGGAGATCTACAATGAGCAGTTCTTC; CDR3 protein: CASSYPRTSGGEIYNEQFF
J gene: TRBJ2-5; V gene: TRBV11-2; clone size: few; D gene: TRBD1; CDR3 DNA: TGTGCCAGCAGCTCAATACTCGGACAGGGAACAGGGGAGACCCAGTACTTC; CDR3 protein: CASSSILGQGTGETQYF
J gene: TRBJ2-3; V gene: TRBV27; clone size: once; D gene: TRBD2; CDR3 DNA: TGTGCCAGCAGCTACGATACGGGACTAGCGGGGCGTGCTAGCACAGATACGCAGTATTTT; CDR3 protein: CASSYDTGLAGRASTDTQYF
J gene: TRBJ1-2; V gene: TRBV9; clone size: once; D gene: .; CDR3 DNA: TGTGCCAGCAGCGGTGACAGGCATAGGGACTATGGCTACACCTTC; CDR3 protein: CASSGDRHRDYGYTF
J gene: TRBJ1-5; V gene: TRBV7-9; clone size: few; D gene: .; CDR3 DNA: TGTGCCAGCAGCAAAGGGGGGGGCAATCAGCCCCAGCATTTT; CDR3 protein: CASSKGGGNQPQHF
J gene: TRBJ1-1; V gene: TRBV6-5; clone size: few; D gene: .; CDR3 DNA: TGTGCCAGCAGTGGGGGCCAGTCGAACACTGAAGCTTTCTTT; CDR3 protein: CASSGGQSNTEAFF
J gene: TRBJ1-5; V gene: TRBV4-3; clone size: .; D gene: .; CDR3 DNA: TGCGCCAGCAGCCAGGGGGGGGATCAGCCCCAGCATTTT; CDR3 protein: CASSQGGDQPQHF
J gene: TRBJ1-1; V gene: TRBV6-5; clone size: .; D gene: .; CDR3 DNA: TGTGCCAGCAGTTCGACAGGGAACACTGAAGCTTTCTTT; CDR3 protein: CASSSTGNTEAFF